This paragraph covers one T cell receptor beta chain sequence. This sample was included in a study of blood T cell repertoires in COVID-19. Sequencing used immunoSEQ multiplex PCR; TCRdb keeps in-frame clones, though not all of them. The sample lists 150,000 to 200,000 clones; 86% were seen once. Sequencing was done on a sample of peripheral blood. The origin of this receptor is a woman of 80 years or more in a cohort sampled during active or convalescent COVID-19.

The CDR3 nucleotides are TGTGCCAGCGGAGGGGATCCTGGAAACACCATATATTTT. The encoded protein is CASGGDPGNTIYF. The chain has TRBV12-3 or TRBV12-4 and TRBJ1-3, with D possibly TRBD1 on 5 matching bases. V was pared by 8 bases and J by 2 bases, with 10 bases between. CDR3 length: 13 residues.